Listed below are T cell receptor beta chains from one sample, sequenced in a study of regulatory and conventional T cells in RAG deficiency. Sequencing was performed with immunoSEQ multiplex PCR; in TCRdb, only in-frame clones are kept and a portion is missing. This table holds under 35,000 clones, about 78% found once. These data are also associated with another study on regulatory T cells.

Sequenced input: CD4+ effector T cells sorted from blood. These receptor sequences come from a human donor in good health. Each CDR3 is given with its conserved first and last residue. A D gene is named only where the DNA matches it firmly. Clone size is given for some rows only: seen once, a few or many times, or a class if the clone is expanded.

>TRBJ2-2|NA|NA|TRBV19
TGTGCCAGTAGTACCCGGCATTCCGGGGAGCTGTTTTTT
CASSTRHSGELFF
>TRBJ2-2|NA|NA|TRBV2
TGTGCCAGCACCGAGGGGGGCTCGGGGGCCGGGGAGCTGTTTTTT
CASTEGGSGAGELFF
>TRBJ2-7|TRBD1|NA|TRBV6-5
TGTGCCAGCAGTTACGAACGACAGGGGGGGAATCAGTACTTC
CASSYERQGGNQYF
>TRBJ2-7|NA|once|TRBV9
TGTGCCAGCAGCGACGGACCGTTTCCCTACGAGCAGTACTTC
CASSDGPFPYEQYF
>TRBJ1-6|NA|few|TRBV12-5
TGTGCTAGTGGGGATCGACAGGAGAGCTCCTATAATTCACCCCTCCACTTT
CASGDRQESSYNSPLHF
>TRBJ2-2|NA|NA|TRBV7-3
TGTGCCAGCAGCTTAGATCGGGGGGCCCAGAACACCGGGGAGCTGTTTTTT
CASSLDRGAQNTGELFF
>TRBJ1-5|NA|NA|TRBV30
TGTGCCTGGAGTGTAGCGGGTCGAGGCCGCAATCAGCCCCAGCATTTT
CAWSVAGRGRNQPQHF
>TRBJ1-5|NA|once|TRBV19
TGTGCCAGTAGTATAGCTGGGGCGGGGAGGAGGCCCAATCAGCCCCAGCATTTT
CASSIAGAGRRPNQPQHF
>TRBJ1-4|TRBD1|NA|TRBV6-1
TGTGCCAGCAGGGAGGGGGCGGCTAATGAAAAACTGTTTTTT
CASREGAANEKLFF
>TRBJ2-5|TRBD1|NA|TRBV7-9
TGTGCCAGCAGCAGAGGGACAGGGTCATCCGAGACCCAGTACTTC
CASSRGTGSSETQYF
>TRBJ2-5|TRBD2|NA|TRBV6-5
TGTGCCAGCAGTTATCTTGGCGGGGGGGCGGAGACCCAGTACTTC
CASSYLGGGAETQYF
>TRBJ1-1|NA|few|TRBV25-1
TGTGCCAGGGACAGAGTAAACACTGAAGCTTTCTTT
CARDRVNTEAFF
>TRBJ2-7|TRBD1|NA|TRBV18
TGTGCCAGCTCAGACAGGGACGACTACGAGCAGTACTTC
CASSDRDDYEQYF
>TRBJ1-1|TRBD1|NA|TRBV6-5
TGTGCCAGCAGTTACCAACAGGGGACAGGCACTGAAGCTTTCTTT
CASSYQQGTGTEAFF
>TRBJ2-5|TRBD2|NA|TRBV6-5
TGTGCCAGCACAAAAAGCGGGGGAAGACAAGAGACCCAGTACTTC
CASTKSGGRQETQYF
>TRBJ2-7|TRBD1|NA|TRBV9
TGTGCCAGCAGCGCGCGGACAGGGGGCGTGTCCGAGCAGTACTTC
CASSARTGGVSEQYF
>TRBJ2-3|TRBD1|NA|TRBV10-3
TGTGCCATCAGTGAGTCCGGGACAGGGGGTTTAGATACGCAGTATTTT
CAISESGTGGLDTQYF
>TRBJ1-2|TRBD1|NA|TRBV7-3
TGTGCCAGCAGCTTAAGCGGAGGGGGACAGGGGTATGGCTACACCTTC
CASSLSGGGQGYGYTF
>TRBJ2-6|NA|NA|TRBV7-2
TGTGCCAGCAGCTTAGGGACCTCAGTGGGGGGGGCCAACGTCCTGACTTTC
CASSLGTSVGGANVLTF
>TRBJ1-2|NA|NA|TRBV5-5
TGTGCCAGCAGTTACAGAGGGAATGGCTACACCTTC
CASSYRGNGYTF
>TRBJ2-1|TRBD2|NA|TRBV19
TGTGCCAGTAGTATCAGGCTAGCGGGGGGGCATGAGCAGTTCTTC
CASSIRLAGGHEQFF
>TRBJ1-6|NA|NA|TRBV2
TGTGCCAGCAGTGAAGCGCTCGGCTTATCACCCCTCCACTTT
CASSEALGLSPLHF
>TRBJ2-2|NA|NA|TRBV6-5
TGTGCCAGCAGTTTTGGACAGCCCGGGGCCACCGGGGAGCTGTTTTTT
CASSFGQPGATGELFF
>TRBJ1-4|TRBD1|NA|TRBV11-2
TGTGCCAGCAGCTCAGGGGGCGCGGGTGAAAAACTGTTTTTT
CASSSGGAGEKLFF
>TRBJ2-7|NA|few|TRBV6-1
TGTGCCAGCAGTGAACTAGGGGGGACCTACGAGCAGTACTTC
CASSELGGTYEQYF
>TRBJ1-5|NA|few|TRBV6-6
TGTGCCAGCAACAGGTTCGGCAATCAGCCCCAGCATTTT
CASNRFGNQPQHF
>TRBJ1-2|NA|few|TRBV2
TGTGCCAGCAGTGAAGTTTCCACGGACGCGGGAACCTTC
CASSEVSTDAGTF
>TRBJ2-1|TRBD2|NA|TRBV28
TGTGCCAGCAGTCTCCCTCAGCGGGGGGGATACAATGAGCAGTTCTTC
CASSLPQRGGYNEQFF
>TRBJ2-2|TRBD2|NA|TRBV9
TGTGCCAGCAGCCCCGGGCGGAGACTAGCGTCTCCCGGGGAGCTGTTTTTT
CASSPGRRLASPGELFF
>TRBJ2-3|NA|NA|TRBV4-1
TGCGCCAGCAGCCAAGAGCCAGCGCCAAACACAGATACGCAGTATTTT
CASSQEPAPNTDTQYF
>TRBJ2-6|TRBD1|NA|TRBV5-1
TGCGCCAGCAGCTTGTCCGGGACAGCTGGGGCCAACGTCCTGACTTTC
CASSLSGTAGANVLTF
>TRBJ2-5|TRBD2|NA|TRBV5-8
TGTGCCAGCAGCCCGGGACTAGCGGGGTTACAGACCCAGTACTTC
CASSPGLAGLQTQYF
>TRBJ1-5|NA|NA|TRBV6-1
TGTGCCAGCAGTGAAGAGATCTTTAGCAATCAGCCCCAGCATTTT
CASSEEIFSNQPQHF
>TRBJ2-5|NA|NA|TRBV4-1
TGCGCCAGCAGCCTAACCGCGTGGGAGACCCAGTACTTC
CASSLTAWETQYF
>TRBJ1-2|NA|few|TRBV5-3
TGTGCCAGAAGCTTGATGAATGTCGACGGCTACACCTTC
CARSLMNVDGYTF
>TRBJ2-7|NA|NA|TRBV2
TGTGCCAGCAGTGACCATGGCCCGACCCCCGAGCAGTACTTC
CASSDHGPTPEQYF
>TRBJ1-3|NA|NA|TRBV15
TGTGCCACCAGCAGAGGTGCACACCGTGTTTCTGGAAACACCATATATTTT
CATSRGAHRVSGNTIYF
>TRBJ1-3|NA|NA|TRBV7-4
TGTGCCAGCAGCCCTTTATTCAAGGAAAGAGGGAACACCATATATTTT
CASSPLFKERGNTIYF
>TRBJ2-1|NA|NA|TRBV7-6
TGTGCCAGCAGCTTAGCGTCCGGGAATGAGCAGTTCTTC
CASSLASGNEQFF
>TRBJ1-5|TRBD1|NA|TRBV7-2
TGTGCCAGCAGCCGGACAGGGGGCTTTCAGCCCCAGCATTTT
CASSRTGGFQPQHF
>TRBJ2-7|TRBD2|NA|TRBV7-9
TGTGCCAGCAGCTTACCTAGCGGGGGGGCCCACGAGCAGTACTTC
CASSLPSGGAHEQYF
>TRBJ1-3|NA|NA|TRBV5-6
TGTGCCAGCAGCTTGAGGAGCTCTGGAAACACCATATATTTT
CASSLRSSGNTIYF
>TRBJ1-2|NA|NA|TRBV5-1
TGCGCCAGCAGCTTTGAGGGGTCGGGCTATGGCTACACCTTC
CASSFEGSGYGYTF
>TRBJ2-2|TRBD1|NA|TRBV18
TGTGCCAGCTCACCGGGGACAGGGCCTTTCACCGGGGAGCTGTTTTTT
CASSPGTGPFTGELFF
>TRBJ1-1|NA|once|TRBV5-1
TGCGCCAGCAGCATGACAGGAGCGAACACTGAAGCTTTCTTT
CASSMTGANTEAFF
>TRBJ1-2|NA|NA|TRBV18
TGTGCCAGCTCGGACAATAACTATGGCTACACCTTC
CASSDNNYGYTF
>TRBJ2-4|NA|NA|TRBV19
TGTGCCAGTAGTCGGGGGTTAGTAGGGGCCAAAAACATTCAGTACTTC
CASSRGLVGAKNIQYF
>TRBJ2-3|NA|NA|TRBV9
TGTGCCAGCAGCCCCCGGTCGGATACGCAGTATTTT
CASSPRSDTQYF
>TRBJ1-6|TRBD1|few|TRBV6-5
TGTGCCAGCAGTAGGACAGGAGGTAGTTCACCCCTCCACTTT
CASSRTGGSSPLHF
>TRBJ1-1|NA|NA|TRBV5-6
TGTGCCAGCAGGAGGGATATGAACACTGAAGCTTTCTTT
CASRRDMNTEAFF
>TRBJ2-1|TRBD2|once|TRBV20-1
TGCACATCTAGCGGATACAATGAGCAGTTCTTC
CTSSGYNEQFF
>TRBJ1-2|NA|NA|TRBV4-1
TGCGCCAGCAGCCAATGGGGGCTACTTGGCTACACCTTC
CASSQWGLLGYTF